The 23 T cell receptor beta chains listed next were all sequenced from one sample in a study of early T cells in non-severe SARS-CoV-2 infection. TCRdb reanalysed the 5' RACE reads using MiXCR and keeps one entry per CDR3 protein. The sample includes approximately 70,000 distinct CDR3 sequences, under 15% of them seen just once. The specimen was whole blood. All receptors derive from an adult who was a healthcare worker with PCR-confirmed SARS-CoV-2 infection or an uninfected control (not recorded which).

This clonotype was seen many times. This chain uses TRBV2 with TRBJ1-1; a possible D gene is TRBD1 (6 bases). Trimming took 5 bases from V and 0 from J, leaving 10 bases between them. This CDR3 comprises 14 residues. The germline gives CDR1 SNHLY, CDR2 FYNNEI. The CDR3 reads CASSRGAVNTEAFF. The CDR3 bases are TGTGCCAGCAGTCGGGGGGCTGTGAACACTGAAGCTTTCTTT.

This clonotype was detected only a few times. The chain is built from TRBV12-3 or TRBV12-4 and TRBJ2-4, with 9 bases lining up with TRBD1. The CDR3 consists of 13 residues. Trimming cost V 4 bases and J 7 bases; bases outside gene matches: 2. CDR3 nucleotides: TGTGCCAGCAGTTCCGACAGGGGGAACATTCAGTACTTC. Translating it yields CASSSDRGNIQYF.

In this sample, this clonotype turned up many times. The CDR3 loop reads CASSLPGPTIYF. The DNA for the CDR3 is TGTGCCAGCAGTTTACCCGGACCCACCATATATTTT. This chain links TRBV12-3 or TRBV12-4 with TRBJ1-3; D is unresolved. V was pared by 2 bases and J by 9 bases, with 8 bases between. The length of the CDR3 is 12 residues.

The chain joins TRBV7-6 to TRBJ1-1; 7 bases fit TRBD1. V lost 5 bases to trimming and J lost 1 base; unmatched junction nucleotides: 4. The germline V gene has CDR1 SGHVS and CDR2 FNYEAQ. The CDR3 covers 14 residues. CDR3 DNA: TGTGCCAGCAGCGCTTACAGGGGGAACACTGAAGCTTTCTTT. Protein sequence: CASSAYRGNTEAFF.

This clonotype was recorded at least ten times. At one end the junction does not follow the germline gene, possibly because of a read error. The chain links TRBV6-4 to TRBJ1-4; 8 bases match TRBD1. Germline assignment: CDR1 MRHNA and CDR2 SNTAGT. The length of the CDR3 is 10 residues. The CDR3 nucleotides are TGTGCCAGCAGTGCGACAGGGGAGATTTTT. Its translation: CASSATGEIF.

This clonotype was detected many times. V is TRBV4-1 and J is TRBJ1-2, with 8 bases fitting TRBD1. The CDR3 sequence is 15 residues long. Germline lookup yields CDR1 MGHRA and CDR2 YSYEKL. Trimming cost V 4 bases and J 2 bases; bases outside gene matches: 6. In DNA, the CDR3 is TGCGCCAGCAGCCTCCTGGCAGGGGGCAACTATGGCTACACCTTC. Translation gives CASSLLAGGNYGYTF.

A word on this clonotype: This CDR3 is missing its conserved last phenylalanine or tryptophan, likely due to a read error. V and J are TRBV11-2 and TRBJ2-7; the D gene is possibly TRBD1 (5 bases). V was shortened by 2 bases and J by 2 bases, with 10 bases between the two germline ends. The CDR3 consists of 14 residues. From germline, CDR1 is SGHAT and CDR2 FQNNGV. CDR3 loop: CASSLSPDTYEQYL. The CDR3 nucleotides read TGTGCCAGCAGCTTAAGTCCGGACACCTACGAGCAGTACTTA.

This clonotype was observed many times. This chain uses TRBV11-2 with TRBJ2-1, with 10 nucleotides matching TRBD2. Germline CDR1 SGHAT, CDR2 FQNNGV. The CDR3 totals 17 residues. With 4 bases clipped from V and 4 bases from J, the junction kept 10 bases outside the gene matches. The CDR3 DNA follows: TGTGCCAGCAGCTCCACCCGGACTAGCGGTGGATACAATGAGCAGTTCTTC. The encoded protein is CASSSTRTSGGYNEQFF.

This clonotype was seen repeatedly, ten times or more. The genes are TRBV3-1 and TRBJ2-1; 8 bases are shared with TRBD1. CDR1 LGHDT and CDR2 YNNKEL come from the germline V gene (reference sequence). Trimming took 4 bases from V and 3 from J; bases not matched to a gene: 5. There are 15 residues in the CDR3. The CDR3 sequence: CASSPRDRRYNEQFF. The CDR3 DNA is TGTGCCAGCAGCCCCCGGGACAGGCGCTACAATGAGCAGTTCTTC.

The chain recombines TRBV12-3 or TRBV12-4 with TRBJ2-5; 9 nucleotides align to TRBD2. Germline trimming cut 6 bases from V and 1 base from J; bases unmatched to any gene: 6. There are 15 residues in the CDR3. The DNA of the CDR3 is TGTGCCAGCAGAAGGAGTAGCGGGGGCCAAGAGACCCAGTACTTC. Protein: CASRRSSGGQETQYF.

This clonotype has more than one count but fewer than ten. Written as DNA, the CDR3 is TGTGCCAGCAGTCCGGGACGGGAGTACTTC. This codes for CASSPGREYF. V usage is TRBV2 and J usage is TRBJ2-7, with D tentatively TRBD1 or TRBD2 (5 bases each). The CDR3 spans 10 residues. Per germline, CDR1 SNHLY and CDR2 FYNNEI. The V and J ends lost 5 bases and 11 bases respectively, with 10 bases between them.

This clonotype was detected ten times or more. This chain uses TRBV2 with TRBJ2-7; either TRBD1 or TRBD2 may fit D (6 bases each). Between the trimmed V and J ends, which lost 7 bases and 6 bases, there was a span of 13 bases. The CDR3 loop spans 12 amino acids. Germline CDR1 is SNHLY and CDR2 is FYNNEI. In DNA, the CDR3 is TGTGCCAGCACCCAGGGGACTTTCGAGCAGTACTTC. Protein product: CASTQGTFEQYF.

This clonotype was recorded at least ten times. CDR3 sequence: CASSLNGGAQETQYF. The CDR3 region has the DNA TGTGCCAGCAGCTTAAACGGTGGGGCGCAAGAGACCCAGTACTTC. The chain carries TRBV7-3 and TRBJ2-5; tentative D call: TRBD1 (5 bases). This CDR3 has 15 amino acids. The V and J ends lost 1 base and 2 bases respectively, with 11 bases between them. CDR1 SGHTA and CDR2 FQGTGA come from the germline V gene.

This clonotype was found many times. V usage is TRBV10-3 and J usage is TRBJ2-1; D not resolved. The CDR3 runs to 12 residues. CDR1 ENHRY and CDR2 SYGVKD come from the germline V gene. Trimming left V 5 bases short and J 6 bases short, with 8 bases between. The CDR3 reads CAISFSSNEQFF. CDR3 DNA sequence: TGTGCCATCAGTTTCAGCAGCAATGAGCAGTTCTTC.

This sequence joins TRBV12-3 or TRBV12-4 and TRBJ2-7; D ambiguous. CDR3 length: 13 amino acids. V was trimmed by 4 bases and J by 3 bases, leaving 10 bases between them. CDR3 loop: CASSYARIYEQYF. CDR3 nucleotide sequence: TGTGCCAGCAGTTATGCCAGGATCTACGAGCAGTACTTC.

The V call is TRBV3-1, the J call TRBJ2-1, with D hard to call. The germline CDR1 and CDR2 sequences are LGHDT and YNNKEL (reference sequence). V was shortened by 4 bases and J by 5 bases, with 6 bases between the two germline ends. The CDR3 covers 12 residues. CDR3 amino acids: CASSPNNNEQFF. The CDR3 DNA reads as TGTGCCAGCAGCCCCAACAACAATGAGCAGTTCTTC.

The V and J genes are TRBV11-3 and TRBJ2-1; 10 positions match TRBD2. The CDR3 runs to 16 residues. Germline CDR1 is SGHNT and CDR2 is YENEEA. J gave up 4 bases and V 5 bases, and 8 bases lay outside the gene matches. As DNA, the CDR3 is TGTGCCAGCAGCCCTATTACTAGCGGGGTTTACAATGAGCAGTTCTTC. Protein product: CASSPITSGVYNEQFF.

The sample holds a few counts of this clonotype. The chain couples TRBV29-1 to TRBJ2-7; D not certain. This CDR3 contains 11 residues. Germline CDR1 is SQVTM and CDR2 is ANQGSEA. V was shortened by 1 base and J by 5 bases, with 6 bases between the two germline ends. CDR3 region: CSVEVRDEQYF. The CDR3 bases are TGCAGCGTTGAAGTTAGGGACGAGCAGTACTTC.

This clonotype has a count of ten or more. V is TRBV7-6 and J is TRBJ2-5; D uncertain. V shed 4 bases and J shed 5 bases, with 17 bases lying between them. The CDR3 is made up of 15 amino acids. Germline assignment: CDR1 SGHVS and CDR2 FNYEAQ. CDR3: CASSSTTPIRETQYF. The CDR3 nucleotides are TGTGCCAGCAGCTCCACTACGCCGATAAGGGAGACCCAGTACTTC.

This clonotype was counted at least ten times. V usage is TRBV29-1 and J usage is TRBJ2-1, with D unresolved. Germline V CDR1 and CDR2: SQVTM, ANQGSEA. Trimming shortened V by 7 bases and J by 3 bases, and 10 bases separated the two germline ends. The CDR3 consists of 12 residues. The CDR3: CSAQDGYNEQFF. The CDR3 DNA sequence: TGCAGCGCCCAGGACGGCTACAATGAGCAGTTCTTC.

Remarks on this clonotype: The junction differs from germline at one of its ends, possibly a read error. The V gene is TRBV2, the J gene TRBJ2-7, with 7 bases aligning to TRBD2. Germline-derived CDR1 and CDR2 are SNHLY and FYNNEI. The CDR3 contains 13 residues. The CDR3 nucleotides read TGTGCCAGCAGTGAAGGGAACCCGGGACTACCAAGCTTC. It codes for CASSEGNPGLPSF.

This sequence joins TRBV7-9 and TRBJ1-1, with TRBD1 as a possible D gene (5 bases). V lost 6 bases and J lost 0, with 14 bases in between. CDR3 length: 15 amino acids. Looked up from germline, CDR1 is SEHNR and CDR2 is FQNEAQ (reference sequence). The CDR3 spells CASSLGDRLNTEAFF. CDR3 in DNA: TGTGCCAGCAGTTTGGGCGACAGATTGAACACTGAAGCTTTCTTT.

Ten or more counts support this clonotype. J is TRBJ1-1 and V is TRBV6-2 or TRBV6-3; no clear D. CDR1 and CDR2 (germline): MNHEY, SVGEGT. The CDR3 length is 16 residues. Trimming stripped 9 bases from V and 1 base from J, with 21 bases between. The CDR3 DNA sequence: TGTGCCAGTAGTATGCGGCCGTACGACTCGAACACTGAAGCTTTCTTT. The encoded protein is CASSMRPYDSNTEAFF.